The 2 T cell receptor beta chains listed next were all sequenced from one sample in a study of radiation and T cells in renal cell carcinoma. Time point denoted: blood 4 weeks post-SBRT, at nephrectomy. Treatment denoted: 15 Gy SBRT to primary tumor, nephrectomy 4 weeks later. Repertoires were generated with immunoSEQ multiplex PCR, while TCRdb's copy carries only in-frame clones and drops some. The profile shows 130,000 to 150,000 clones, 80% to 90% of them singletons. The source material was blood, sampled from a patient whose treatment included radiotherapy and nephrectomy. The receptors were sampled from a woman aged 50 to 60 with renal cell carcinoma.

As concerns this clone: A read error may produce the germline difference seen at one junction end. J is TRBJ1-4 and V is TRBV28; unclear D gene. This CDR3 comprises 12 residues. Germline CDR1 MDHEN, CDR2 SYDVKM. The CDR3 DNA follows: TGTGCCAGCAGTTCCCCCGGATCGACGGGGAGTTTT. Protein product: CASSSPGSTGSF.

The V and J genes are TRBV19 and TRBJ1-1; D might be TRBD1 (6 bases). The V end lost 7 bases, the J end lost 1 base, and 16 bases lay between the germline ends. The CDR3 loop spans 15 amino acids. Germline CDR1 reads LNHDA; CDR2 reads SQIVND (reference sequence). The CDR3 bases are TGTGCCAGTACCAAACGAGGGGGGGAGAACACTGAAGCTTTCTTT. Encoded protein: CASTKRGGENTEAFF.